This T cell receptor (beta chain) stems from a study of shared clonotypes between healthy human individuals. Looking at the study overall: CD4 naive and memory got three plates each, CD8 naive two, CD8 memory one.

The CDR3 totals 16 residues. Germline V gives CDR1 MDHEN, CDR2 SYDVKM. V dropped 3 bases and J dropped 6; count of bases not matched to a gene: 10. Study-wide points: Naive subsets generally exceeded memory subsets in estimated richness. In a few donors, around 5.5% of naive CD4 clonotypes appeared in common.

Per the authors' pipeline: In the immunoSEQ data, sequences were junction-only and lacked quality scores, so filtering differed. Assay used: immunoSEQ multiplex PCR; TCRdb lists only in-frame clones, some missing. V and J calls and clone size are as listed in that table; D and trimming were resolved from the DNA. The sample holds approximately 2,300,000 clones, roughly 90% seen once. Concerning this clone: Its antigen is unknown.

The origin of this receptor is a man aged 18 to 30 in good health. Some clones in this sample may be carry-over from other donors' samples. The sample was naive CD4+ T cells from PBMCs. Stated subset: CD45RA+ positively selected. V and J are TRBV28 and TRBJ2-2; 7 nucleotides agree with TRBD1. In DNA, the CDR3 is TGTGCCAGCAGTTTTCGTTACAGGGGAAAATCCGGGGAGCTGTTTTTT. It is translated as CASSFRYRGKSGELFF.